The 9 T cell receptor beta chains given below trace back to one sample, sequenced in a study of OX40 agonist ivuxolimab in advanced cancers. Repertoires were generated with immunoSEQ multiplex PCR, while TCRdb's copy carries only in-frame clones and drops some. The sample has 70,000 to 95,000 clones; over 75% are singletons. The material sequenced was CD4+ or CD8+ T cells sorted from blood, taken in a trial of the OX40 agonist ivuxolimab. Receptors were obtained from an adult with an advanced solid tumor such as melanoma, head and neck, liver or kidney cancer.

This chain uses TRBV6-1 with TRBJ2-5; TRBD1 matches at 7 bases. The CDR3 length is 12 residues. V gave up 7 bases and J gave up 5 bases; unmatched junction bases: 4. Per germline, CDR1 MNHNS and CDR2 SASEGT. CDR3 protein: CASTGTAETQYF. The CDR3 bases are TGTGCCAGCACCGGGACAGCCGAGACCCAGTACTTC.

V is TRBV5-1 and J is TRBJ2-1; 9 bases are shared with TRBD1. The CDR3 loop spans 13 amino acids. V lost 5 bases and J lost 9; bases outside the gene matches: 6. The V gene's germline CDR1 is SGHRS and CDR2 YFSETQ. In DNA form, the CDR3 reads TGCGCCAGCAGACCGAGACAGGGGGGTGAGCAGTTCTTC. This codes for CASRPRQGGEQFF.

The CDR3 coding sequence is TGTGCCAGCAGTTTAGTCGGCGGAGGGCTTAATGAGCAGTTCTTC. It specifies CASSLVGGGLNEQFF. The chain joins TRBV28 to TRBJ2-1; D is perhaps TRBD2 (6 bases). Germline CDR1 and CDR2: MDHEN and SYDVKM. The CDR3 is 15 amino acids. V lost 2 bases and J 7 bases, leaving 15 bases between the germline ends.

Here the CDR3 reads CAGRDRGDEAFF. The CDR3 DNA is TGTGCCGGAAGAGACAGGGGCGATGAAGCTTTCTTT. V and J are TRBV2 and TRBJ1-1; the match to TRBD1 covers 8 bases. There are 12 residues in the CDR3. J gave up 7 bases and V 11 bases, and 9 bases lay outside the gene matches. CDR1 and CDR2 (germline): SNHLY, FYNNEI.

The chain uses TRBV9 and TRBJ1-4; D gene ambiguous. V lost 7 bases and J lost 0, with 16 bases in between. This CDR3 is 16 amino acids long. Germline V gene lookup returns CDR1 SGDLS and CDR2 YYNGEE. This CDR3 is CASAAGLSPTNEKLFF. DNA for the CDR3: TGTGCCAGCGCCGCCGGACTTTCCCCAACTAATGAAAAACTGTTTTTT.

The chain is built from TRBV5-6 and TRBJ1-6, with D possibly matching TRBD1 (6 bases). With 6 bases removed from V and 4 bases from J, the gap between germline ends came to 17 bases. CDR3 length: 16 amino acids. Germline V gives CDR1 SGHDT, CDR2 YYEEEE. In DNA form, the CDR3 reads TGTGCCAGCAATTTGGGGGACACCACTTATAATTCACCCCTCCACTTT. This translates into CASNLGDTTYNSPLHF.

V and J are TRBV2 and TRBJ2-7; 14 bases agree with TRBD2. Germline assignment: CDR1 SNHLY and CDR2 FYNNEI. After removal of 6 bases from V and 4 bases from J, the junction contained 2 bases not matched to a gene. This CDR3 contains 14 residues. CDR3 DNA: TGTGCCAGCAGAGGGACTAGCGGGAGTTACGAGCAGTACTTC. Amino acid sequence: CASRGTSGSYEQYF.

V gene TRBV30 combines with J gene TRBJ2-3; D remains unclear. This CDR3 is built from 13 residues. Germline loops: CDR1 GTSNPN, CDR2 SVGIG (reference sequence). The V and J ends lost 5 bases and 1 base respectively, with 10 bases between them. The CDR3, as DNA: TGTGCCTGGGCCCGATCTGGCACAGATACGCAGTATTTT. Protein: CAWARSGTDTQYF.

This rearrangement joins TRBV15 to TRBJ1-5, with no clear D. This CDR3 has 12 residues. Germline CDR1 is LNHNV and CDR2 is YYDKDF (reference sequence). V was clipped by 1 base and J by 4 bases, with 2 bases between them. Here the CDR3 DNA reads TGTGCCACCAGCAGAGCGAATCAGCCCCAGCATTTT. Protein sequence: CATSRANQPQHF.